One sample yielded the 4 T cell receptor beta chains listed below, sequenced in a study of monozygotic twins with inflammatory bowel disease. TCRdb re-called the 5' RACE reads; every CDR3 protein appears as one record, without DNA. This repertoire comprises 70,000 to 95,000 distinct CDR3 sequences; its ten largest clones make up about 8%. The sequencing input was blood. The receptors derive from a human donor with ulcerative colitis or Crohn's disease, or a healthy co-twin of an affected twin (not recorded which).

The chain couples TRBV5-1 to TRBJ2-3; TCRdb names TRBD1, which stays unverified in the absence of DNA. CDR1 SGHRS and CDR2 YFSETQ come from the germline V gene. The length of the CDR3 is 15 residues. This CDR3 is CASSLARPGQDTQYF.

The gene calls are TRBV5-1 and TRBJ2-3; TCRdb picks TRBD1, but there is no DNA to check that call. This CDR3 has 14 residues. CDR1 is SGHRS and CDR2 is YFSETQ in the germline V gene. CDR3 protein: CASSFRQGTDTQYF.

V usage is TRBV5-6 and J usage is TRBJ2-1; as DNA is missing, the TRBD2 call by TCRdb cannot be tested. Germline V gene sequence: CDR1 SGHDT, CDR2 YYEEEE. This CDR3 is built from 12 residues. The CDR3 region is CASSFMLAVQFF.

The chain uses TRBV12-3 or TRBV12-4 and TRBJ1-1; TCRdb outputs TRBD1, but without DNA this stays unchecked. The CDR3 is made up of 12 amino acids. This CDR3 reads CASRTAGVKAFF.